These 28 T cell receptor beta chains originate from one sample sequenced in a study of radiation and T cells in renal cell carcinoma. Stated time point: baseline pretreatment blood. Treatment noted: 15 Gy SBRT to primary tumor, nephrectomy 4 weeks later. Produced via immunoSEQ multiplex PCR; TCRdb's table is partial and in-frame only. Among 150,000 or so clones listed, more than 70% were seen once. The sequencing used blood, collected from a patient whose treatment included radiotherapy and nephrectomy. Receptors originate from a woman in her forties or fifties with renal cell carcinoma.

The rearrangement uses TRBV30 and TRBJ1-3; TRBD1 is a possible D gene (6 bases). The germline V gene encodes CDR1 GTSNPN and CDR2 SVGIG (reference sequence). The CDR3 contains 14 residues. Between the trimmed V and J ends, which lost 4 bases and 4 bases, there was a span of 14 bases. CDR3: CAWKVGGTGNTIYF. The CDR3, as DNA: TGTGCCTGGAAAGTAGGGGGAACGGGAAACACCATATATTTT.

The CDR3 DNA reads TGTGCCAGCAGTGATTTCGAGGGGATGTCAAGTGGCTACACCTTC. Residues: CASSDFEGMSSGYTF. The chain combines TRBV2 with TRBJ1-2, with D possibly matching TRBD1 (5 bases). Germline V gene lookup returns CDR1 SNHLY and CDR2 FYNNEI. The V and J ends lost 3 bases and 7 bases respectively, with 18 bases between them. The CDR3 is 15 residues long.

This clone was seen more than once but under ten times. The chain recombines TRBV19 with TRBJ2-2; the D gene is possibly TRBD1 (6 bases). The V and J ends lost 2 bases and 6 bases respectively, with 7 bases between them. This CDR3 comprises 13 residues. The germline gives CDR1 LNHDA, CDR2 SQIVND (reference sequence). The CDR3 DNA follows: TGTGCCAGTAGTATAAACAGGGCCGGGGAGCTGTTTTTT. Its translation is CASSINRAGELFF.

Comments on this clone: Other DNA sequences within the sample encode an identical CDR3. The J gene is TRBJ2-3, the V gene TRBV30, with 7 bases aligning to TRBD1. Unmatched junction bases numbered 11, after V lost 2 bases and J lost 3 bases. The CDR3 spans 16 residues. Germline V gene sequence: CDR1 GTSNPN, CDR2 SVGIG (reference sequence). The CDR3 DNA reads TGTGCCTGGAGTAGGGGGCTGGGGGCTGGGACAGATACGCAGTATTTT. Encoded protein: CAWSRGLGAGTDTQYF.

The V and J genes are TRBV9 and TRBJ1-2; 10 bases map to TRBD1. This CDR3 region has 16 residues. Per germline, CDR1 SGDLS and CDR2 YYNGEE. V shed 0 bases, J shed 5 bases, and the junction held 7 bases outside the gene matches. CDR3 loop: CASSVDPGQGGYGYTF. For the CDR3, the DNA is TGTGCCAGCAGCGTAGACCCCGGACAGGGGGGGTATGGCTACACCTTC.

Only a few counts were recorded for this clone. In DNA, the CDR3 is TGCGCCAGCAGCTTGGCCGGTAGGGGGTTTAATTCACCCCTCCACTTT. Translating gives CASSLAGRGFNSPLHF. The chain joins TRBV5-1 to TRBJ1-6; D is perhaps TRBD1 (6 bases). The CDR3 spans 16 residues. Trimming took off 0 bases at V and 6 bases at J, with 13 bases between the two ends. Germline CDR1 reads SGHRS; CDR2 reads YFSETQ.

The table lists this clone with a few counts. The chain recombines TRBV14 with TRBJ2-3, with 9 positions matching TRBD2. CDR1 is SGHDN and CDR2 is FVKESK in the germline V gene. The junction had 2 bases not matched to a gene; V was cut back by 1 base and J by 0 bases. CDR3 size: 16 residues. The CDR3 reads CASSQGLAASTDTQYF. The CDR3 nucleotides read TGTGCCAGCAGCCAAGGACTAGCGGCTAGCACAGATACGCAGTATTTT.

The CDR3 DNA reads TGCGCCAGCAGCCAGGTACCGGGAGCTAAGGAGAAGTGGACCCAGTACTTC. This encodes CASSQVPGAKEKWTQYF. The rearrangement links TRBV4-1 to TRBJ2-5; D perhaps matches TRBD2 (6 bases). The CDR3 has 17 amino acids. Trimming cost V 3 bases and J 7 bases, with 24 bases left between them. Germline V gene lookup returns CDR1 MGHRA and CDR2 YSYEKL.

The chain has TRBV19 and TRBJ2-6; unclear D gene. The V gene's germline CDR1 is LNHDA and CDR2 SQIVND (reference sequence). Trimming took 6 bases from V and 0 from J, leaving 9 bases between them. This CDR3 is built from 15 residues. The CDR3 here is CASRTVGSGANVLTF. For the CDR3, the DNA is TGTGCCAGTAGGACGGTGGGCTCTGGGGCCAACGTCCTGACTTTC.

The chain combines TRBV2 with TRBJ1-1, with D perhaps TRBD1 (5 bases). The CDR3 has 16 residues. V was trimmed by 6 bases and J by 4 bases, leaving 21 bases between them. In germline, CDR1 is SNHLY, CDR2 FYNNEI. In DNA form, the CDR3 reads TGTGCCAGCAGGATCGGACACCGAGGGTCGGTCACTGAAGCTTTCTTT. Encoded protein: CASRIGHRGSVTEAFF.

This chain links TRBV6-5 with TRBJ1-2; 7 nucleotides align to TRBD1. Germline V gene data show CDR1 as MNHEY and CDR2 as SVGAGI. CDR3 size: 13 residues. V was pared by 7 bases and J by 8 bases, with 10 bases of the junction left unmatched. The CDR3 reads CASTRDSRKGYTF. The CDR3 DNA sequence: TGTGCCAGCACCCGGGACAGCCGTAAGGGCTACACCTTC.

This clone turned up a few times. This CDR3 reads CASSTRDRGDYGYTF. The CDR3, as DNA: TGTGCCAGCAGCACAAGAGACAGGGGCGACTATGGCTACACCTTC. This sequence joins TRBV7-9 and TRBJ1-2, with 8 bases lining up with TRBD1. This CDR3 is 15 amino acids long. V shed 5 bases, J shed 3 bases, and the junction held 8 bases outside the gene matches. Germline V gene sequence: CDR1 SEHNR, CDR2 FQNEAQ (reference sequence).

This chain joins TRBV7-8 and TRBJ2-3; D is unclear. There are 14 residues in the CDR3. CDR1 SGHVS and CDR2 FQNEAQ come from the germline V gene. V lost 3 bases to trimming and J lost 1 base, with 8 bases between them. The CDR3 DNA is TGTGCCAGCAGCTTGGTGACTCGCACAGATACGCAGTATTTT. This encodes CASSLVTRTDTQYF.

This chain links TRBV30 with TRBJ2-1, with D possibly being TRBD1 or TRBD2 (5 bases each). The V gene lost 0 bases and the J gene lost 9 bases, with 9 bases spanning the gap. Germline lookup yields CDR1 GTSNPN and CDR2 SVGIG (reference sequence). This CDR3 comprises 12 residues. CDR3 DNA sequence: TGTGCCTGGAGTGTAGGGGACCGTGAGCAGTTCTTC. Its translation: CAWSVGDREQFF.

This chain joins TRBV7-6 and TRBJ2-7, with D perhaps TRBD1 (6 bases). This CDR3 contains 13 residues. Germline CDR1 reads SGHVS; CDR2 reads FNYEAQ. V was clipped by 3 bases and J by 6 bases, with 12 bases between them. The CDR3 nucleotides are TGTGCCAGCAGCTTTCAACAGGGAACCGAGCAGTACTTC. Amino acids: CASSFQQGTEQYF. Filled out from reference TRBV7-6 and TRBJ2-7, the complete variable domain reads GAGVSQSPRYKVTKRGQDVALRCDPISGHVSLYWYRQALGQGPEFLTYFNYEAQQDKSGLPNDRFSAERPEGSISTLTIQRTEQRDSAMYRCASSFQQGTEQYFGPGTRLTVT.

V usage is TRBV7-9 and J usage is TRBJ1-4; no clear D. The CDR3 contains 16 residues. V lost 2 bases and J 2 bases, leaving 12 bases between the germline ends. Germline V gives CDR1 SEHNR, CDR2 FQNEAQ (reference sequence). The CDR3 DNA follows: TGTGCCAGCAGCTTACCGGGTGGGTCGACTAATGAAAAACTGTTTTTT. It specifies CASSLPGGSTNEKLFF.

The V and J genes are TRBV7-9 and TRBJ1-1; TRBD1 is a possible D gene (5 bases). The length of the CDR3 is 12 residues. Per germline, CDR1 SEHNR and CDR2 FQNEAQ (reference sequence). V was shortened by 7 bases and J by 4 bases, with 10 bases between the two germline ends. The CDR3 coding sequence is TGTGCCAGCACCTCAGGGACCACTGAAGCTTTCTTT. It codes for CASTSGTTEAFF.

The gene calls are TRBV5-5 and TRBJ1-2, with D maybe TRBD1 (6 bases). In germline, CDR1 is SGHKS, CDR2 YYEKEE (reference sequence). This CDR3 contains 14 residues. The V gene lost 4 bases and the J gene lost 8 bases, with 18 bases spanning the gap. CDR3 sequence reads: CASSPTGTTGGYTF. The CDR3 DNA sequence: TGTGCCAGCAGCCCCACAGGGACGACCGGCGGCTACACCTTC.

The CDR3 here is CASAFTGGETQYF. CDR3 DNA: TGTGCTAGTGCCTTCACAGGGGGAGAGACCCAGTACTTC. The chain employs TRBV12-5 and TRBJ2-5, with TRBD1 matching 8 bases. V dropped 7 bases and J dropped 4; count of bases not matched to a gene: 5. This CDR3 has 13 residues. CDR1 LGHNT and CDR2 FRNRAP come from the germline V gene.

This clone came up a few times. CDR3 in amino acids: CASSQDIGGFSGNTIYF. CDR3 coding DNA: TGCGCCAGCAGCCAAGATATAGGAGGTTTCTCTGGAAACACCATATATTTT. The chain joins TRBV4-1 to TRBJ1-3, with unresolved D. V was pared by 0 bases and J by 0 bases, with 12 bases between. Germline CDR1 is MGHRA and CDR2 is YSYEKL. The CDR3 has 17 amino acids.

V and J are TRBV19 and TRBJ2-6; the D gene is possibly TRBD2 (5 bases). V was cut by 8 bases and J by 0 bases, with 20 bases left in between. Germline values: CDR1 LNHDA, CDR2 SQIVND (reference sequence). The CDR3 has 18 residues. The CDR3 loop is CASREWSPSLSGANVLTF. The DNA for the CDR3 is TGTGCCAGTCGGGAATGGTCACCTTCCCTCTCTGGGGCCAACGTCCTGACTTTC.

The CDR3 nucleotides are TGTGCCAGCAGCTTAGTAGGCGGGGCCTCCTACGAGCAGTACTTC. It yields the protein CASSLVGGASYEQYF. This chain uses TRBV11-2 with TRBJ2-7; tentative D call: TRBD2 (6 bases). Germline V CDR1 and CDR2: SGHAT, FQNNGV. The CDR3 is 15 residues long. V was trimmed by 1 base and J by 0 bases, leaving 10 bases between them.

This clone was detected only a few times. This chain connects TRBV5-4 to TRBJ1-1; D is undetermined. CDR3 length equals 14 residues. Germline V lookup: CDR1 SGHNT, CDR2 YYREEE (reference sequence). V was pared by 6 bases and J by 3 bases, with 15 bases between. The CDR3 here is CASNSRVGDTEAFF. For the CDR3, the DNA is TGTGCCAGCAACTCTAGGGTTGGGGACACTGAAGCTTTCTTT.

This clone was counted between two and nine times. The V call is TRBV10-1, the J call TRBJ2-7; D tentatively reads TRBD1 or TRBD2 (5 bases each). Per germline, CDR1 WNHNN and CDR2 SYGVQD (reference sequence). The germline V and J ends were trimmed by 0 bases and 0 bases, with 9 bases remaining between them. CDR3 length: 15 amino acids. DNA for the CDR3: TGCGCCAGCAGTGAGTCGAAGAGGGGCTCCTACGAGCAGTACTTC. Encoded protein: CASSESKRGSYEQYF.

V gene TRBV2 combines with J gene TRBJ1-2; unclear D gene. V lost 3 bases to trimming and J lost 5 bases, with 10 bases between them. The CDR3 consists of 13 residues. Germline CDR1 and CDR2: SNHLY and FYNNEI. The DNA of the CDR3 is TGTGCCAGCAGTGATTTTGACGGTTATGGCTACACCTTC. Translated: CASSDFDGYGYTF. Full variable domain (missing parts from reference TRBV2 and TRBJ1-2): EPEVTQTPSHQVTQMGQEVILRCVPISNHLYFYWYRQILGQKVEFLVSFYNNEISEKSEIFDDQFSVERPDGSNFTLKIRSTKLEDSAMYFCASSDFDGYGYTFGSGTRLTVV.

The rearrangement joins TRBV9 to TRBJ1-4, with D uncertain. Germline CDR1 SGDLS, CDR2 YYNGEE. V was trimmed by 4 bases and J by 8 bases, leaving 18 bases between them. This CDR3 comprises 15 residues. The CDR3 loop is CASSFTAASDEKLFF. DNA of the CDR3: TGTGCCAGCAGCTTTACAGCCGCTTCCGACGAAAAACTGTTTTTT.

The chain recombines TRBV11-3 with TRBJ2-1; D might be TRBD2 (6 bases). Looked up from germline, CDR1 is SGHNT and CDR2 is YENEEA. Deletions cut 4 bases from V and 4 bases from J, with 14 bases between. The CDR3 is 15 residues long. The CDR3 DNA follows: TGTGCCAGCAGCTCTGGTCGGCGGGGTTACAATGAGCAGTTCTTC. Residues: CASSSGRRGYNEQFF.

The chain joins TRBV2 to TRBJ1-2; D may be TRBD1 (5 bases). The CDR3 length is 13 residues. In germline, CDR1 is SNHLY, CDR2 FYNNEI. Trimming took 5 bases from V and 8 from J, leaving 15 bases between them. The CDR3 DNA sequence: TGTGCCAGCAGTCCCCTGGGGGACGACGGCTACACCTTC. Encoded protein: CASSPLGDDGYTF. Complete variable domain (other parts from reference TRBV2 and TRBJ1-2): EPEVTQTPSHQVTQMGQEVILRCVPISNHLYFYWYRQILGQKVEFLVSFYNNEISEKSEIFDDQFSVERPDGSNFTLKIRSTKLEDSAMYFCASSPLGDDGYTFGSGTRLTVV.